The T cell receptor beta chain described here comes from a study of T-cell memory formation after mild COVID-19. V lost 3 bases and J 4 bases, leaving 10 bases between the germline ends. This CDR3 is 14 amino acids long. Notes on the study in general: Contracting CD4+ clones lay largely in CM and EM, with CD8+ ones residing in EMRA.

cDNA libraries for TCR alpha and TCR beta, carrying sample barcodes and UMIs, came from 5'RACE with constant-segment primers. TCRdb re-called the 5' RACE reads with MiXCR, one entry per CDR3 protein. The data contain a few hundred thousand distinct CDR3 sequences, about 15% of them singletons. In its sample, this clonotype was seen a few times. Its antigen is unknown. This receptor was taken from a man aged 18 to 30 who had mild COVID-19 (a few samples of this study predate the infection). Cell type and time point are not known. The chain employs TRBV12-3 or TRBV12-4 and TRBJ1-5; the D is unclear. Sequenced material: PBMCs or a T cell subset sorted from them (not recorded which). The CDR3: CASSFRSLNQPQHF. CDR3 in DNA: TGTGCCAGCAGTTTTAGATCGCTTAATCAGCCCCAGCATTTT.